This T cell receptor (beta chain) is drawn from a study of T cell repertoires in cytomegalovirus infection. Overall study: It was recently identified HLA-C-restricted and well-studied HLA-B-restricted CMV epitopes that the study used.

TCRdb called the reads again in MiXCR, with one record for every CDR3 protein. The sample has about 500,000 distinct CDR3 sequences; around 30% are singletons. Details on this clonotype: Its specificity is unknown.

Germline trimming cut 9 bases from V and 9 bases from J; bases unmatched to any gene: 10. In germline, CDR1 is MNHEY, CDR2 SVGEGT. CDR3 length: 13 amino acids. The V gene is TRBV6-2 or TRBV6-3, the J gene TRBJ2-1; TRBD2 matches 8 bases. The sample in question was cultured PBMCs, obtained from culture after CMV antigen stimulation. The receptor comes from a human donor in good health (CMV status not recorded). Some clones in this sample may be carry-over from other donors' samples. The CDR3 nucleotides are TGTGCCAGTCGCGGGACTAGTCTGAGTGAGCAGTTCTTC. Protein: CASRGTSLSEQFF.